This T cell receptor (beta chain) was captured in a study of T cell clones after liver transplantation (dated by TCRdb to between 2019 and 2020). As for the study more broadly: The samples were obtained from ITN030ST, a randomized trial that attempted immunosuppression withdrawal within 2 years after liver transplantation. The study cohort included 8 liver transplant recipients, of whom 3 were classified as tolerant and 5 as non-tolerant. Donor-reactive T cell clones were identified using TCRbeta sequencing after a pre-transplant mixed lymphocyte reaction and were then followed in post-transplant blood. As an antigen-independent comparator for donor-reactive sequences, third party-reactive TCRbeta sequences were also identified from pre-transplant MLRs. Until randomization at 12-24 months post-transplant, subjects were given standard immunosuppression, with no induction therapy. Blood samples were taken pre-transplant, pre-randomization before withdrawal, and post-randomization after full withdrawal or failed withdrawal. Tolerance was defined as complete withdrawal of immunosuppression for at least one year without a rise in liver enzymes beyond twice the upper limit of normal. Of the eight recipients, three were HCV-positive, while the remaining recipients had been transplanted for non-autoimmune, non-viral indications.

The CDR3 starts with the cysteine, ends with the phenylalanine, and has 13 residues. The entry retains the CDR3 DNA only, 39 bases that are in frame from base 1. The germline V gene (reference sequence) sets CDR1 to LNHDA and CDR2 to SQIVND. After removal of 6 bases from V and 4 bases from J, the junction retains 3 bases not matched to a gene. High-throughput TCRbeta CDR3 sequencing of frozen genomic DNA was performed by immunoSEQ, with PCR amplification, mapping, bias correction and internal controls included. Processing in the source paper ran as follows. Only productive rearrangements were retained, with each unique TCRbeta sequence defined by its CDR3 nucleotide sequence together with its V and J gene. For a sequence to be called donor-reactive, it needed a frequency of at least 0.01% and at least 5-fold expansion in CFSE-low cells compared with unstimulated pre-transplant cells. Per-subject minimum frequency thresholds, based on the lowest-template unstimulated sample, ensured at least 90% detection power. Jensen-Shannon divergence between the top 1000 TCRbeta sequences post- versus pre-transplant served as the measure of repertoire turnover. Changes in detection of donor-reactive sequences were tested with two-sided Fisher's exact tests. This immuneACCESS table, as held by TCRdb, lists in-frame sequences with V and J called but not all clones. Of the missing ones, under half trace to an unresolved V gene in checked studies; the others have no known cause. Clone size and V and J calls were adopted from that table, with D and trimming inferred from the DNA. The sample profile shows roughly 62,000 clones; roughly 70% of them were found once. Jointly, the top ten make up about 2.6% of the sample.

Unstimulated PBMCs, after thawing, were stained for CD3, CD4 and CD8 and then FACS-sorted into CD3+CD4+ and CD3+CD8+ populations. All 8 studied subjects were randomized to withdrawal of immunosuppression. The Qiagen DNeasy Blood and Tissue Kit was used for isolation of genomic DNA. This clone was picked up a small number of times. Its cognate antigen has yet to be identified. Base qualities are missing; no much larger clone stands one base away. Results the study describes overall, beyond this receptor: Because no allograft tissue specimens were available, donor-reactive T cells may have migrated into the graft instead of being deleted. The conclusions were considered preliminary, being limited by small, heterogeneous patient numbers and non-standardized post-transplant time points. When repertoire turnover was taken into account, detection of donor-reactive sequences was significantly reduced in 7 of 8 subjects for CD4 and in 8 of 8 subjects for CD8. Donor-reactive sequences declined more than third party-reactive ones, suggesting partial antigen-specific deletion unrelated to withdrawal success. In two subjects, low numbers of available donor cells limited the measurable donor-reactive repertoire. In most of the 8 subjects, regardless of tolerance or HCV status, circulating donor-reactive CD4 TCRbeta sequences dropped significantly post-transplant.

The TCR originated in a human patient who received a liver transplant. After a transplant, not all T cells may be the patient's own; some may come from the graft donor. Sequencing was performed on CD4+ T cells from blood, taken at the roughly 16-month timepoint. In this chain, TRBV19 is recombined with TRBJ2-5, and TRBD2 matches 9 of the central bases. The nucleotide sequence is given as TGTGCCAGTAGCGGGACTAGCCGAGAGACCCAGTACTTC. Translated, this gives CASSGTSRETQYF.